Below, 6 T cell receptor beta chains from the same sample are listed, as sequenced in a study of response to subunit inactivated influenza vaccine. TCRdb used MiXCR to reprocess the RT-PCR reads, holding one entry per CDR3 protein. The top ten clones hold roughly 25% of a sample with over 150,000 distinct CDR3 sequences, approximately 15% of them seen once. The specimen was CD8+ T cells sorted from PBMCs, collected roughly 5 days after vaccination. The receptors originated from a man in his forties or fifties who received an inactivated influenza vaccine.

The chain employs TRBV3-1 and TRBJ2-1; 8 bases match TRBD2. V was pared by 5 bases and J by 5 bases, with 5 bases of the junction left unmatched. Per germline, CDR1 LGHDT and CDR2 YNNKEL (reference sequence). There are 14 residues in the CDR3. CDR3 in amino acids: CASSARGGNNEQFF. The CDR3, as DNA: TGTGCCAGCAGCGCCCGGGGGGGCAACAATGAGCAGTTCTTC.

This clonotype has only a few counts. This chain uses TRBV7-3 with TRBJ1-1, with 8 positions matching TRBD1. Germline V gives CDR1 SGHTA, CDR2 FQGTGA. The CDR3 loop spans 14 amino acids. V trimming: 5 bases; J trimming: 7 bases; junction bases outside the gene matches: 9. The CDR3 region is CASSPTGQGDEAFF. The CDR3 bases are TGTGCCAGCAGCCCGACTGGACAGGGCGATGAAGCTTTCTTT.

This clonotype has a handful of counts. The chain's CDR3 is CSARVGGAYEQYF. The DNA for the CDR3 is TGCAGTGCTAGAGTAGGGGGGGCCTACGAGCAGTACTTC. The chain joins TRBV20-1 to TRBJ2-7, with TRBD2 as a possible D gene (7 bases). The CDR3 is 13 amino acids. Germline CDR1 reads DFQATT; CDR2 reads SNEGSKA (reference sequence). Trimming stripped 1 base from V and 2 bases from J, with 9 bases between.

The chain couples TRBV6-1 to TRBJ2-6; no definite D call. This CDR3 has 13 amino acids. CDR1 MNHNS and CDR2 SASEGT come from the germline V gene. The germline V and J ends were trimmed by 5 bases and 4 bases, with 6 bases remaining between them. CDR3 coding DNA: TGTGCCAGCAGTAAACAGGGGGCCAACGTCCTGACTTTC. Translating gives CASSKQGANVLTF.

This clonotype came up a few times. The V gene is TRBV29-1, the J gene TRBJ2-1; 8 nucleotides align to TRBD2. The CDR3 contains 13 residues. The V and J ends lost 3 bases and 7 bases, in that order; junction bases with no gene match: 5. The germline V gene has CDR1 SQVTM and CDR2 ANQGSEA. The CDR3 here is CSVDGRAANEQFF. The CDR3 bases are TGCAGCGTTGACGGGAGGGCCGCGAATGAGCAGTTCTTC.

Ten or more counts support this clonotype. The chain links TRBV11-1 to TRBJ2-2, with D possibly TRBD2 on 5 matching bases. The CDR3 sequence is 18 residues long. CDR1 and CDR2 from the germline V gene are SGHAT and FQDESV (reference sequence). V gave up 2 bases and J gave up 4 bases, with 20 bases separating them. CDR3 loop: CASSLSMSFGVSTGELFF. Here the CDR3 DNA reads TGTGCCAGCAGCTTAAGTATGTCTTTCGGGGTCAGCACCGGGGAGCTGTTTTTT.